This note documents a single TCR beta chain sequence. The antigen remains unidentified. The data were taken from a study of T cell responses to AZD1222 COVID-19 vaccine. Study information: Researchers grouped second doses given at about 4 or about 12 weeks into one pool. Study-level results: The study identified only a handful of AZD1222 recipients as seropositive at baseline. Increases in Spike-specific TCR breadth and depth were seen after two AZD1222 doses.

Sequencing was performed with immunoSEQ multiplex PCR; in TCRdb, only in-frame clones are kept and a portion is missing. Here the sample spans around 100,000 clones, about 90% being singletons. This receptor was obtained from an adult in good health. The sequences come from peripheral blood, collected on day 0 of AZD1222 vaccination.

CDR3 DNA sequence: TGTGCCAGCAGCCCTTTGGGGGCGAATCAGCCCCAGCATTTT. Translating it yields CASSPLGANQPQHF. The V and J genes are TRBV7-9 and TRBJ1-5, with a weak D call TRBD1 (6 bases). Trimming stripped 5 bases from V and 4 bases from J, with 12 bases between. CDR1 and CDR2 (germline): SEHNR, FQNEAQ (reference sequence). The CDR3 contains 14 residues.